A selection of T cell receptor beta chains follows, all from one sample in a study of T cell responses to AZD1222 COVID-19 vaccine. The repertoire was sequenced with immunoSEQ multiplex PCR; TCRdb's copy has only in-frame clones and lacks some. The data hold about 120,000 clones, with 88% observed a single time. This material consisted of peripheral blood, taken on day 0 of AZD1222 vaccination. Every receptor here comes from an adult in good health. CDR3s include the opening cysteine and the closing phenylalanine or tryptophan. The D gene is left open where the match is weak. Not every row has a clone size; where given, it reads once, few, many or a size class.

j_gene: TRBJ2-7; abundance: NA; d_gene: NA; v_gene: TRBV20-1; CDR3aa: CSASDLGEQYF; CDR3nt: TGCAGTGCTAGTGACTTAGGCGAGCAGTACTTC
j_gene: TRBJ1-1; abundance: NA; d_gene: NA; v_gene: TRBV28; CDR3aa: CASSLIAENTEAFF; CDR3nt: TGTGCCAGCAGTTTAATAGCAGAGAACACTGAAGCTTTCTTT
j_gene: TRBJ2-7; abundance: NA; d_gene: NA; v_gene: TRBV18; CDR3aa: CASSPVQVGDSYEQYF; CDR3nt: TGTGCCAGCTCACCAGTACAGGTTGGAGACTCCTACGAGCAGTACTTC
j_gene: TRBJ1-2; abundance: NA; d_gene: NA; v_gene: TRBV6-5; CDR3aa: CASSIDYGYTF; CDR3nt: TGTGCCAGCAGTATAGACTATGGCTACACCTTC
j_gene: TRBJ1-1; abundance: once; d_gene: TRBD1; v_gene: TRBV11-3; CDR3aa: CASRGQGNTEAFF; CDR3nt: TGTGCCAGCAGGGGACAGGGGAACACTGAAGCTTTCTTT
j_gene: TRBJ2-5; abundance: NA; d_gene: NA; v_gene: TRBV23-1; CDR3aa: CASSQKDSRQETQYF; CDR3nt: TGCGCCAGCAGTCAGAAGGACTCTCGTCAAGAGACCCAGTACTTC
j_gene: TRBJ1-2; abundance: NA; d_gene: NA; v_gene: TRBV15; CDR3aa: CATSREQGIYGYTF; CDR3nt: TGTGCCACCAGCAGGGAACAGGGTATCTATGGCTACACCTTC
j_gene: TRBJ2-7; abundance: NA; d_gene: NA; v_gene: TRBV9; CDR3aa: CASSFRDPSYEQYF; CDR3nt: TGTGCCAGCAGCTTCCGGGACCCCTCCTACGAGCAGTACTTC
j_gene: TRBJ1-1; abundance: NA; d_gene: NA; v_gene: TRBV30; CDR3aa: CACTPPGARMNTEAFF; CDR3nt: TGTGCCTGTACCCCTCCGGGGGCAAGAATGAACACTGAAGCTTTCTTT
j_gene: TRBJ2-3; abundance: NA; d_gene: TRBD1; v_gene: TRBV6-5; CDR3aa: CASSYSRGDTQYF; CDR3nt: TGTGCCAGCAGTTACTCCAGGGGGGATACGCAGTATTTT
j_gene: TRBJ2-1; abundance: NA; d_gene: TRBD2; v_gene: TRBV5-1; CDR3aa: CASSPGIAGGSYNEQFF; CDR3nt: TGCGCCAGCAGCCCCGGGATAGCGGGAGGTTCCTACAATGAGCAGTTCTTC
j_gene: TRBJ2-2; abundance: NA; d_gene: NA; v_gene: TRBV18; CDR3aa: CASSPAPGINTGELFF; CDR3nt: TGTGCCAGCTCACCCGCCCCCGGGATAAACACCGGGGAGCTGTTTTTT
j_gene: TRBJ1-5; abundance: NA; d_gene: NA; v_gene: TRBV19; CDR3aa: CASRQGGGLGQPQHF; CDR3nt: TGTGCCAGCAGACAAGGGGGGGGGCTTGGGCAGCCCCAGCATTTT
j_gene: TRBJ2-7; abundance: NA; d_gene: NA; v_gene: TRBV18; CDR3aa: CASSPIDREQYF; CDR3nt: TGTGCCAGCTCACCTATAGATCGGGAGCAGTACTTC
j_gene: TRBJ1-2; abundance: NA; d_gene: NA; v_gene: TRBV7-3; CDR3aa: CASSLIGGQLSNYGYTF; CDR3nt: TGTGCCAGCAGCTTAATCGGGGGGCAACTATCTAACTATGGCTACACCTTC
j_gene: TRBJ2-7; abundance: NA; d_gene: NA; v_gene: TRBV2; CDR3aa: CASSRIALAGSYEQYF; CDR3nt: TGTGCCAGCAGTAGGATAGCTCTCGCGGGGAGCTACGAGCAGTACTTC
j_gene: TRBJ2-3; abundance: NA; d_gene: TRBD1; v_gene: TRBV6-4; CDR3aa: CASRKLGQGEVDTQYF; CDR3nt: TGTGCCAGCAGGAAGCTTGGACAGGGGGAGGTAGATACGCAGTATTTT
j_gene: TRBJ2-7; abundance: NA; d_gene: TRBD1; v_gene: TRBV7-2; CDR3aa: CASSSGTGAYEQYF; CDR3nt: TGTGCCAGCAGCTCCGGGACAGGGGCCTACGAGCAGTACTTC
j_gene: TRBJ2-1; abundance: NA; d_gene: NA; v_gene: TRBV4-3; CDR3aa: CASSQGESLFYNEQFF; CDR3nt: TGCGCCAGCAGCCAAGGCGAGAGCCTTTTCTACAATGAGCAGTTCTTC
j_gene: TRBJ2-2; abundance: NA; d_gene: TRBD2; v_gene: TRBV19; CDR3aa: CASSPGTSSAGELFF; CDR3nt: TGTGCCAGTAGCCCGGGGACTAGTAGCGCCGGGGAGCTGTTTTTT
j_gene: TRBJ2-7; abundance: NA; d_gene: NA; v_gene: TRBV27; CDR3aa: CASRRGGGNYEQYF; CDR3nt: TGTGCCAGCAGACGGGGTGGGGGAAACTACGAGCAGTACTTC
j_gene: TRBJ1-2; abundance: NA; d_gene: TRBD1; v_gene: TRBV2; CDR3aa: CASARTGLGYGYTF; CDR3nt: TGTGCCAGCGCCCGGACAGGGCTGGGCTATGGCTACACCTTC
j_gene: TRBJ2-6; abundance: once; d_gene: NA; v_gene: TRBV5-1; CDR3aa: CASKGWAGANVLTF; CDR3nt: TGCGCCAGCAAGGGGTGGGCTGGGGCCAACGTCCTGACTTTC
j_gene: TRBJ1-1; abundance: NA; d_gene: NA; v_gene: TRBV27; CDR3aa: CASSFRTGDSDTEAFF; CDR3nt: TGTGCCAGCAGTTTCCGAACGGGGGACTCAGACACTGAAGCTTTCTTT
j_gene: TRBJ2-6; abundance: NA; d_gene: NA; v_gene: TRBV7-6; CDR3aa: CASSLTGLSGANVLTF; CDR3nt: TGTGCCAGCAGCTTAACAGGCCTCTCTGGGGCCAACGTCCTGACTTTC
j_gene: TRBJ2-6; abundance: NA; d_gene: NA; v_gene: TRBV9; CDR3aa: CASSSHSGANVLTF; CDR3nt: TGTGCCAGCAGCTCCCACTCTGGGGCCAACGTCCTGACTTTC
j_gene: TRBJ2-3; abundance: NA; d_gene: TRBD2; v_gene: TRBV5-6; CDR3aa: CASSDETSGTTDTQYF; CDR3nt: TGTGCCAGCAGCGATGAGACTAGCGGGACCACAGATACGCAGTATTTT
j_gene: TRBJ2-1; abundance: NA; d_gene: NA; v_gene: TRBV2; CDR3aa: CASILFSDEQFF; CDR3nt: TGTGCCAGCATACTATTTTCCGATGAGCAGTTCTTC
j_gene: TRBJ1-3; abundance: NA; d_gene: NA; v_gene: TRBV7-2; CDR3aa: CASSLGGPGNTIYF; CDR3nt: TGTGCCAGCAGCTTGGGGGGTCCTGGAAACACCATATATTTT
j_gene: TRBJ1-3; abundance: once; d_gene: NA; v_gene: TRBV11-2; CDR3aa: CASSLEGGALIGNTIYF; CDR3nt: TGTGCCAGCAGCTTAGAAGGGGGAGCCCTGATTGGAAACACCATATATTTT
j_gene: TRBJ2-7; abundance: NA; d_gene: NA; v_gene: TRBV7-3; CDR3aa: CASSLTPGAPYEQYF; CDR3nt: TGTGCCAGCAGCTTAACTCCAGGGGCTCCCTACGAGCAGTACTTC
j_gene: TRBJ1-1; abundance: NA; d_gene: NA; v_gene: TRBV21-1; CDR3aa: CASRRTGSEAFF; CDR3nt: TGTGCCAGCAGACGGACAGGGTCTGAAGCTTTCTTT
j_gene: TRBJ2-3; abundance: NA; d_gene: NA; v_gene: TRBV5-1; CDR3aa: CASSFNPGSTDTQYF; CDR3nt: TGCGCCAGCAGCTTCAACCCCGGGAGCACAGATACGCAGTATTTT
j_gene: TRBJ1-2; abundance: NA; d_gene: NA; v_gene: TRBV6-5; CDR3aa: CASSYSPENYGYTF; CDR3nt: TGTGCCAGCAGTTACTCACCAGAGAACTATGGCTACACCTTC
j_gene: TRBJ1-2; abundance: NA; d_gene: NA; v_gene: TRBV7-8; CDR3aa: CASSSPVGGAGVGYTF; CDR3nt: TGTGCCAGCAGCTCTCCCGTCGGAGGGGCGGGGGTTGGCTACACCTTC
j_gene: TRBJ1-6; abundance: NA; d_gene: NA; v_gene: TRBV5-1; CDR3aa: CASSLIAGQNNSPLHF; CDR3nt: TGCGCCAGCAGCTTGATCGCCGGCCAGAATAATTCACCCCTCCACTTT
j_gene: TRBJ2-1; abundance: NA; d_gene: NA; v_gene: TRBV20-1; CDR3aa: CSADPYNEQFF; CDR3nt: TGCAGTGCGGACCCTTACAATGAGCAGTTCTTC
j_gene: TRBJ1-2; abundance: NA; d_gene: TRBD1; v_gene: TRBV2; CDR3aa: CASHLGQGANYGYTF; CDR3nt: TGTGCCAGCCATCTTGGACAGGGCGCTAACTATGGCTACACCTTC
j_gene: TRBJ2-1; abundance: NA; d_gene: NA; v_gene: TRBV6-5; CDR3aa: CASSSAYNEQFF; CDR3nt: TGTGCCAGCAGCTCCGCATACAATGAGCAGTTCTTC
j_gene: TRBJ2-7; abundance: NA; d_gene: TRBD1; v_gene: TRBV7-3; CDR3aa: CASSLKTGGSYEQYF; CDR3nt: TGTGCCAGCAGCTTAAAGACAGGGGGCTCCTACGAGCAGTACTTC
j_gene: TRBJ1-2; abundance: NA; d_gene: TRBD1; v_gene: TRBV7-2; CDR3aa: CASSPRTGFYGYTF; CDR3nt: TGTGCCAGCAGCCCCCGGACAGGGTTCTATGGCTACACCTTC
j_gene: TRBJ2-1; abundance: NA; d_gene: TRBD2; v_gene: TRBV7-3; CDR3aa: CASSLASGGLYNEQFF; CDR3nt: TGTGCCAGCAGCTTAGCTAGCGGGGGGTTATACAATGAGCAGTTCTTC
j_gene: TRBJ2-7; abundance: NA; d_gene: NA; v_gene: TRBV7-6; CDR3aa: CASSLDRAYEQYF; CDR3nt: TGTGCCAGCAGCTTAGACAGGGCCTACGAGCAGTACTTC
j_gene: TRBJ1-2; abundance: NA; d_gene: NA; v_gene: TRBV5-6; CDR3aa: CASRPTGNYGYTF; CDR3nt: TGTGCCAGCAGACCCACAGGGAACTATGGCTACACCTTC
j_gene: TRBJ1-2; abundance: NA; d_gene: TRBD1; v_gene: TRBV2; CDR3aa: CASSNQQGARYGYTF; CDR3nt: TGTGCCAGCAGTAACCAACAGGGGGCGAGGTATGGCTACACCTTC
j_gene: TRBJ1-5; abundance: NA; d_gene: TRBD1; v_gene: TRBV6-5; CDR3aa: CASSYRGRGGNQPQHF; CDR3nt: TGTGCCAGCAGTTACAGGGGGCGGGGGGGCAATCAGCCCCAGCATTTT
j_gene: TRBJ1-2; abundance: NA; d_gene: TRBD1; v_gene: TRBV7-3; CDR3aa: CASSSSDRGDGYTF; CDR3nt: TGTGCCAGCAGCTCATCCGACAGGGGGGATGGCTACACCTTC
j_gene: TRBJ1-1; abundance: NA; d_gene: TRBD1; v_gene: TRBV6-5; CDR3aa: CASPREGANTEAFF; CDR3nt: TGTGCCAGCCCGCGAGAGGGGGCGAACACTGAAGCTTTCTTT
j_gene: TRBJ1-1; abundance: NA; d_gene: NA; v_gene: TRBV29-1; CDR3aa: CSAQGTLNTEAFF; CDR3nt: TGCAGCGCCCAAGGGACATTAAACACTGAAGCTTTCTTT
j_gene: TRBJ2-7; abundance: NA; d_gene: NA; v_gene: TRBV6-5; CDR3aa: CASSPQGGHTYEQYF; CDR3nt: TGTGCCAGCAGTCCCCAGGGCGGACACACCTACGAGCAGTACTTC
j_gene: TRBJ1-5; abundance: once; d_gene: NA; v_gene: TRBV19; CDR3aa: CASRRGDQPQHF; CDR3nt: TGTGCCAGTAGGCGGGGAGATCAGCCCCAGCATTTT
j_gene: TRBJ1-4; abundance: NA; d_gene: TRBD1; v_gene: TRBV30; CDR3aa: CAWSPGQINRLEKLFF; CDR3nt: TGTGCCTGGAGTCCGGGACAGATCAACCGACTCGAAAAACTGTTTTTT
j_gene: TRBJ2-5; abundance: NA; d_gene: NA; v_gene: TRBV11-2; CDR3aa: CASSLDRGRPRETQYF; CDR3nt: TGTGCCAGCAGCTTAGACAGGGGCCGGCCGCGAGAGACCCAGTACTTC
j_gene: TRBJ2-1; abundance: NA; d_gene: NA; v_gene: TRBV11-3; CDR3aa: CASSSRTIGEQFF; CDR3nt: TGTGCCAGCAGCTCCAGGACAATAGGTGAGCAGTTCTTC
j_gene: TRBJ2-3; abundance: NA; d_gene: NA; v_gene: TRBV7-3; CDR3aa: CASSTQGGSDTQYF; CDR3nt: TGTGCCAGCAGCACCCAGGGTGGGTCAGATACGCAGTATTTT
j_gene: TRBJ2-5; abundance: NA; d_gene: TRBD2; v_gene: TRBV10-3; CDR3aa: CAISESGGARETQYF; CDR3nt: TGTGCCATCAGTGAGTCGGGAGGGGCCCGGGAAACCCAGTACTTC
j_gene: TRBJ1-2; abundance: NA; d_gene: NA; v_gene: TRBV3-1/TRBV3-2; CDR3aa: CASSQNQGAGGYTF; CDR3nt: TGTGCCAGCAGCCAAAATCAAGGGGCGGGCGGCTACACCTTC
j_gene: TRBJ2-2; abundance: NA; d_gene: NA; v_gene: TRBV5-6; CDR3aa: CASSALYEVSIRGELFF; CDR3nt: TGTGCCAGCAGCGCCCTTTATGAAGTCAGTATCCGCGGGGAGCTGTTTTTT